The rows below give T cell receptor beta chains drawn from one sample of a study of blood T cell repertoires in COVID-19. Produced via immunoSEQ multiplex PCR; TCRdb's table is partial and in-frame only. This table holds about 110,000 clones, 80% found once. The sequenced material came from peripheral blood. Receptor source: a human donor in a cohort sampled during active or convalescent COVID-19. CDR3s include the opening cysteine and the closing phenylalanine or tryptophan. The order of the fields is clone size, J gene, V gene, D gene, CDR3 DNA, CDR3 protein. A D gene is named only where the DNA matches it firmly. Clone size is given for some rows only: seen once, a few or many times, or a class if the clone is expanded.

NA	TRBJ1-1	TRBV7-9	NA	TGTGCCAGCAGCTACACAGAAAACACTGAAGCTTTCTTT	CASSYTENTEAFF
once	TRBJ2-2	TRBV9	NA	TGTGCCAGCAGCGTCCACGCGGGTTTCGACACCGGGGAGCTGTTTTTT	CASSVHAGFDTGELFF
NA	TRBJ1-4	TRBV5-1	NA	TGCGCCAGCAGCTTCCAGGGCGGAGAAGAAAAACTGTTTTTT	CASSFQGGEEKLFF
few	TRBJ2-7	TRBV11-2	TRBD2	TGTGCCAGCAGTTCGCTAGCGGGAGGGCCTTACGAGCAGTACTTC	CASSSLAGGPYEQYF
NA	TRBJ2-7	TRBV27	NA	TGTGCCAGCAGTTTACAGCGAGCGTACGAGCAGTATTTC	CASSLQRAYEQYF
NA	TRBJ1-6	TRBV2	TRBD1	TGTGCCAGCCGAGGGACAGAGAATTCACCCCTCCACTTT	CASRGTENSPLHF
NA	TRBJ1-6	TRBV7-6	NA	TGTGCCAGCAGCTTAGCGTCAAACGGGAATTCACCCCTCCACTTT	CASSLASNGNSPLHF
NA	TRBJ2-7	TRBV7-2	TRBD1	TGTGCCAGCAGCCCGAGGGCAGGGGGAGTCCACGAGCAGTACTTC	CASSPRAGGVHEQYF
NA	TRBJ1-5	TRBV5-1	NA	TGCGCCAGCAGCTTGGTGCCCGGGTGGCAGCCCCAGCATTTT	CASSLVPGWQPQHF
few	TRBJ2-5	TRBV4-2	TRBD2	TGTGCCAGCAGCCAAGATGGGCGGACTAGCGCCTCCGGGACCCAGTACTTC	CASSQDGRTSASGTQYF
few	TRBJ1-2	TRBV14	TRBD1	TGTGCCAGCAGCTACACAGGGGAATATGGCTACACCTTC	CASSYTGEYGYTF
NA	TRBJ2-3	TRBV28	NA	TGTGCCAGCAGTTTCGGACTCTACACCACAGATACGCAGTATTTT	CASSFGLYTTDTQYF
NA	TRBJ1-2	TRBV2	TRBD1	TGTGCCAGCAGTGACCTGACAGGGGTTCCAGGGCTCTATGGCTACACCTTC	CASSDLTGVPGLYGYTF
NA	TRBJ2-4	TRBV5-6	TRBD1	TGTGCCAGCAGGTCGACAGGGAAGTTGTCAGTGGTTCAGTACTTC	CASRSTGKLSVVQYF
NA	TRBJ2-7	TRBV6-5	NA	TGTGCCAGCAGCTACACCCAGGGCGCCTACGAGCAGTACTTC	CASSYTQGAYEQYF
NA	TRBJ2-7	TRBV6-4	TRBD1	TGTGCCAGCACAACACCTAAGAGACAGGGAACCTACGAGCAGTACTTC	CASTTPKRQGTYEQYF
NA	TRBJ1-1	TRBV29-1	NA	TGCAGCGTTGTTCCAGGGGAGGCTTTCTTT	CSVVPGEAFF
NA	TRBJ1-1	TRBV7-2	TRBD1	TGTGCCAGCAGTTGGGACAGGAACACTGAAGCTTTCTTT	CASSWDRNTEAFF
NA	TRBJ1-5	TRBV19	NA	TGTGCCAGTAAGGGCAGGGTCCAGCCCCAGCATTTT	CASKGRVQPQHF
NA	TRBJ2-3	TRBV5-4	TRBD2	TGTGCCAGCAGCTTGGCTAGCGGGAGTACTACGCAGTATTTT	CASSLASGSTTQYF
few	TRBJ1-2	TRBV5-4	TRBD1	TGTGCCAGCAGCCGGGACAGGGTCTATGGCTACACCTTC	CASSRDRVYGYTF
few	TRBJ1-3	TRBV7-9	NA	TGTGCCAGCAGCTTAAGAAGTACAGACTCTGGAAACACCATATATTTT	CASSLRSTDSGNTIYF
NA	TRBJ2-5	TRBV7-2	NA	TGTGCCAGCAGCTTAGCCAGGGACCAAGAGACCCAGTACTTC	CASSLARDQETQYF
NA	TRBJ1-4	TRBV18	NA	TGTGCCAGCTCAGCAGGGGTCCGGGCCGAAAAACTGTTTTTT	CASSAGVRAEKLFF
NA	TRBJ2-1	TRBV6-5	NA	TGTGCCAGCAGTTACCGCGCGGGTTGGTTCAATGAGCAGTTCTTC	CASSYRAGWFNEQFF
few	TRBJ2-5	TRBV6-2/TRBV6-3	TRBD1	TGTGCCAGCAGTCGCCGGACAGGGGGGGAGACCCAGTACTTC	CASSRRTGGETQYF
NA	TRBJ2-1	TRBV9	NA	TGTGCCAGCAGCGTAGGGTTAGCGGTATCCAATGAGCAGTTCTTC	CASSVGLAVSNEQFF
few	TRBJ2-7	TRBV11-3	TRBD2	TGTGCCAGCAGCTTAGCCGCGGGGGTCGAGCAGTACTTC	CASSLAAGVEQYF
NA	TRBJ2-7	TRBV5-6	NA	TGTGCCAGCAGCTTGATTGGCAGGGGATTCGACGAGCAGTACTTC	CASSLIGRGFDEQYF
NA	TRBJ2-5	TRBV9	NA	TGTGCCAGCAGCGTAGGCCAGGACTCTTGGTACCAAGAGACCCAGTACTTC	CASSVGQDSWYQETQYF
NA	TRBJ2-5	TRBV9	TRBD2	TGTGCCAGCAGCGAAATTACGGGGGGAGGGGAGACCCAGTACTTC	CASSEITGGGETQYF
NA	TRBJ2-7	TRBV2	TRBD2	TGTGCCACCTCATCCCGTTCTAGCGGACTTTCACAATTCTCCTACGAGCAGTACTTC	CATSSRSSGLSQFSYEQYF
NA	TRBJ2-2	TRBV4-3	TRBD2	TGCGCCAGCAGCCAAGAGCGGGGGGACTCGAACACCGGGGAGCTGTTTTTT	CASSQERGDSNTGELFF
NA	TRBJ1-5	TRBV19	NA	TGTGCCAGTAGTATTTCCAGGGCCCTCTGGCCCCAGCATTTT	CASSISRALWPQHF
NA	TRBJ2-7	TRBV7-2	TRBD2	TGTGCCAGCAGCATAGTTTTAGCGGGGACGTCCTACGAGCAGTACTTC	CASSIVLAGTSYEQYF
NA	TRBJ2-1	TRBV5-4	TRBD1	TGTGCCAGCAGCTCCCGGACAGGGTCCTACAATGAGCAGTTCTTC	CASSSRTGSYNEQFF
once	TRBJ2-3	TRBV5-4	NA	TGTGCCAGCAGCTTCGTTTTAAGCAAAGTCCCAGATACGCAGTATTTT	CASSFVLSKVPDTQYF
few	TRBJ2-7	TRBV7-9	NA	TGTGCCAGCACCATTAAGGCCGGGACATTAGTCTACGAGCAGTACTTC	CASTIKAGTLVYEQYF
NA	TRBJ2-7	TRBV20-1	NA	TGCAGTGCTCAGGTACACTACGAGCAGTACTTC	CSAQVHYEQYF
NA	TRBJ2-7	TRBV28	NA	TGTGCCAGCAGTTTACCGACAGGCGGAAAAGTCGAGCAGTACTTC	CASSLPTGGKVEQYF
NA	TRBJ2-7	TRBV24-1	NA	TGTGCCACCAGTGATCCGGACAGAACCTACGAGCAGTACTTC	CATSDPDRTYEQYF
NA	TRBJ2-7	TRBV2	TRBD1	TGTGCCAGCAGTGAAGCGTGGGGACAGAACTACGAGCAGTACTTC	CASSEAWGQNYEQYF
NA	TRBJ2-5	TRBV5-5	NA	TGTGCCAGCAGCGACCTGGACTCAACAGCGGGTGTGTGGACCCAGTACTTC	CASSDLDSTAGVWTQYF
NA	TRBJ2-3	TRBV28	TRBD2	TGTGCCAGCAGCCTAGCGGGATTGGCAGATACGCAGTATTTT	CASSLAGLADTQYF
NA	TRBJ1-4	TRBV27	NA	TGTGCCAGCAGTTTATTCTCCCTATCGGGAAAACTGTTTTTT	CASSLFSLSGKLFF
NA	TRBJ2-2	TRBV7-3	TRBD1	TGTGCCAGCAGCTTGCAGGGGGTCTCGAACACCGGGGAGCTGTTTTTT	CASSLQGVSNTGELFF
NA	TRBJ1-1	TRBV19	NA	TGTGCCAGTAGTTTCTGGAACACTGAAGCTTTCTTT	CASSFWNTEAFF
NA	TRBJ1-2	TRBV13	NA	TGTGCCAGCAGCTTGGCCGGAACAGGCGGCGGCTACACCTTC	CASSLAGTGGGYTF
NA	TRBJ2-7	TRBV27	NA	TGTGCCAGCGGAGGAGTGGGCAGCTTCTACGAGCAGTACTTC	CASGGVGSFYEQYF
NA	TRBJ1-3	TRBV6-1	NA	TGTGCCAGCAGTGAAGTTGGTCTGGCCTCTGGAAACACCATATATTTT	CASSEVGLASGNTIYF
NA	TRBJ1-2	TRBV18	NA	TGTGCCAGCTCACCGGACAGTACTAACTATGGCTACACCTTC	CASSPDSTNYGYTF
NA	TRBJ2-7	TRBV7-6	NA	TGTGCCAGCAGCCTACTCCCCCGGCCACAAACTAACGAGCAGTACTTC	CASSLLPRPQTNEQYF
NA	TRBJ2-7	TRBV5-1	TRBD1	TGCGCCAGCAGCACGGACAGGGGGACCCACGAGCAGTACTTC	CASSTDRGTHEQYF
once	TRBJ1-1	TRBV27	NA	TGTGCCAGCAGTCCCCGCGCAGGGAACACTGAAGCTTTCTTT	CASSPRAGNTEAFF
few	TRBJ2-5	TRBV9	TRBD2	TGTGCCAGCAGCGTTTGGGCTAGCGGGGGCCAAGAGACCCAGTACTTC	CASSVWASGGQETQYF
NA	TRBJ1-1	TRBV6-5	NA	TGTGCCAGCACCAGTAGGGGAAACACTGAAGCTTTCTTT	CASTSRGNTEAFF
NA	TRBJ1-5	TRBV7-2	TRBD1	TGTGCCAGCAGCTTTCTGACAGGGGGCGTGCAGCCCCAGCATTTT	CASSFLTGGVQPQHF
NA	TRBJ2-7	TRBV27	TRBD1	TGTGCCAGCAGTCAAAGGACAGGGGTTGTGCGATACGAGCAGTACTTC	CASSQRTGVVRYEQYF
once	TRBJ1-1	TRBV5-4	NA	TGTGCCAGCAGCTTGACAGGGACCCCTAAAGAAGCTTTCTTT	CASSLTGTPKEAFF
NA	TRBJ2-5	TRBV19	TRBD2	TGTGCCACCAAATCCTATGGTAGCGGGAGCCGAGGGGAGACCCAGTACTTC	CATKSYGSGSRGETQYF